The next 20 T cell receptor beta chains were all read from a single sample in a study of T cell responses to AZD1222 COVID-19 vaccine. Assay used: immunoSEQ multiplex PCR; TCRdb lists only in-frame clones, some missing. The sample lists about 94,000 clones; 85% were seen once. Specimen: peripheral blood, collected 28 days after the second AZD1222 dose. These receptors all stem from an adult who received the AZD1222 COVID-19 vaccine.

CDR3 residues: CASSPGQGNTIYF. The CDR3 DNA is TGTGCCAGCAGCCCAGGACAGGGAAACACCATATATTTT. The chain is built from TRBV7-6 and TRBJ1-3, with a tentative D call TRBD1 (6 bases). The CDR3 covers 13 residues. Between the trimmed V and J ends, which lost 5 bases and 4 bases, there was a span of 9 bases. Germline-derived CDR1 and CDR2 are SGHVS and FNYEAQ.

The J gene is TRBJ2-1, the V gene TRBV28; D is uncertain. The germline gives CDR1 MDHEN, CDR2 SYDVKM. This CDR3 is built from 14 residues. Deletions cut 2 bases from V and 9 bases from J, with 14 bases between. The DNA of the CDR3 is TGTGCCAGCAGTTTAAGGCCTCTGGCCAGTGAGCAGTTCTTC. It specifies CASSLRPLASEQFF.

V is TRBV4-1 and J is TRBJ2-3, with 10 bases aligning to TRBD2. The CDR3 runs to 15 residues. Germline V lookup: CDR1 MGHRA, CDR2 YSYEKL. V trimming: 1 base; J trimming: 7 bases; junction bases outside the gene matches: 5. The CDR3 here is CASSQALAGEHTQYF. The CDR3 DNA reads TGCGCCAGCAGCCAAGCTCTAGCGGGAGAGCATACGCAGTATTTT.

The chain links TRBV7-7 to TRBJ2-7; the match to TRBD2 covers 7 bases. Per germline, CDR1 SSHAT and CDR2 FNYEAQ (reference sequence). CDR3 length equals 12 residues. The CDR3 sequence: CASGPTNYEQYF. CDR3 nucleotide sequence: TGTGCTAGCGGGCCTACTAACTACGAGCAGTACTTC.

In its sample, this clone was seen once. The chain employs TRBV2 and TRBJ1-2; TRBD1 agrees at 9 bases. Trimming at V came to 6 bases and at J to 4 bases, leaving 3 bases not matched to a gene. The CDR3 consists of 13 residues. Germline CDR1 and CDR2: SNHLY and FYNNEI. CDR3 bases: TGTGCCAGCAGACAGGGGGCCCCCTATGGCTACACCTTC. It yields the protein CASRQGAPYGYTF.

V and J are TRBV16 and TRBJ1-4, with TRBD1 as a possible D gene (6 bases). The CDR3 length is 14 residues. Per the germline V gene, CDR1 is KGHSY and CDR2 is FQNENV. Trimming stripped 3 bases from V and 8 bases from J, with 13 bases between. CDR3 in amino acids: CASSHARGGEKLFF. The CDR3, as DNA: TGTGCCAGCAGCCACGCCAGGGGCGGGGAAAAACTGTTTTTT. Full variable domain (missing parts from reference TRBV16 and TRBJ1-4): GEEVAQTPKHLVRGEGQKAKLYCAPIKGHSYVFWYQQVLKNEFKFLISFQNENVFDETGMPKERFSAKCLPNSPCSLEIQATKLEDSAVYFCASSHARGGEKLFFGSGTQLSVL.

The J gene is TRBJ1-1, the V gene TRBV5-1, with a possible D match to TRBD1 (5 bases). Germline CDR1 and CDR2: SGHRS and YFSETQ. The CDR3 spans 14 residues. V shed 0 bases and J shed 0 bases, with 6 bases lying between them. CDR3 DNA: TGCGCCAGCAGCTTGGGGACACTGAACACTGAAGCTTTCTTT. Its protein product is CASSLGTLNTEAFF. The variable domain in full, with the rest retrieved from reference TRBV5-1 and TRBJ1-1, is KAGVTQTPRYLIKTRGQQVTLSCSPISGHRSVSWYQQTPGQGLQFLFEYFSETQRNKGNFPGRFSGRQFSNSRSEMNVSTLELGDSALYLCASSLGTLNTEAFFGQGTRLTVV.

This rearrangement joins TRBV6-5 to TRBJ2-7; 8 bases are shared with TRBD1. This CDR3 has 15 residues. CDR1 and CDR2 (germline): MNHEY, SVGAGI. V lost 0 bases and J lost 5; bases outside the gene matches: 6. The CDR3 coding sequence is TGTGCCAGCAGTTACTCCGGACAGGGTCTCGACGAGCAGTACTTC. Amino acids: CASSYSGQGLDEQYF.

V gene TRBV19 combines with J gene TRBJ2-3; D is ambiguous. Germline V gene sequence: CDR1 LNHDA, CDR2 SQIVND (reference sequence). Trimming cost V 6 bases and J 6 bases, with 10 bases left between them. The CDR3 runs to 12 residues. DNA for the CDR3: TGTGCCAGTAGCCCCCACGGCGATACGCAGTATTTT. Its protein product is CASSPHGDTQYF.

V usage is TRBV3-1 (or the pseudogene TRBV3-2) and J usage is TRBJ1-3, with TRBD1 as a possible D gene (5 bases). V was shortened by 1 base and J by 1 base, with 11 bases between the two germline ends. The germline CDR1 and CDR2 sequences are LGHDT and YNNKEL (reference sequence). The CDR3 has 16 residues. CDR3 DNA: TGTGCCAGCAGCCAAGTTGGGGCAGGTTCTGGAAACACCATATATTTT. Translating gives CASSQVGAGSGNTIYF.

The chain recombines TRBV6-2 or TRBV6-3 with TRBJ2-7; the D is unclear. Germline values: CDR1 MNHEY, CDR2 SVGEGT. CDR3 length: 11 amino acids. Trimming took 5 bases from V and 3 from J, leaving 5 bases between them. The CDR3 loop is CASSHSYEQYF. The CDR3, as DNA: TGTGCCAGCAGTCACAGCTACGAGCAGTACTTC.

This chain connects TRBV24-1 to TRBJ2-1; 8 bases line up with TRBD2. The V gene's germline CDR1 is KGHDR and CDR2 SFDVKD. CDR3 length equals 16 residues. After removal of 5 bases from V and 6 bases from J, the junction contained 11 bases not matched to a gene. CDR3 nucleotide sequence: TGTGCCACCAGTGGGGGCCCCAGCGGGGGTCTCAATGAGCAGTTCTTC. It specifies CATSGGPSGGLNEQFF.

In this sample, this clone turned up a few times. V and J are TRBV19 and TRBJ1-1; D is ambiguous. Germline assignment: CDR1 LNHDA and CDR2 SQIVND (reference sequence). The CDR3 sequence is 14 residues long. V shed 2 bases and J shed 4 bases, with 11 bases lying between them. This chain's CDR3 is CASSISGRSTEAFF. CDR3 DNA: TGTGCCAGTAGTATATCTGGGCGGAGCACTGAAGCTTTCTTT.

J is TRBJ2-5 and V is TRBV5-8; D unresolved. The CDR3 has 16 residues. Trimming stripped 2 bases from V and 0 bases from J, with 14 bases between. In germline, CDR1 is SGHTS, CDR2 YDEGEE. The DNA of the CDR3 is TGTGCCAGCAGCTTCGCCGTTTCGGAGTACCAAGAGACCCAGTACTTC. It is translated as CASSFAVSEYQETQYF.

V gene TRBV4-1 combines with J gene TRBJ2-1; 11 bases fit TRBD2. The CDR3 runs 15 residues. The V segment lost 4 bases and the J segment 9 bases; nucleotides outside the gene matches: 8. Germline loops: CDR1 MGHRA, CDR2 YSYEKL. As DNA, the CDR3 is TGCGCCAGCAGCCCCCAAGGGACTAGCGGAAGTGAGCAGTTCTTC. It yields the protein CASSPQGTSGSEQFF.

V usage is TRBV10-3 and J usage is TRBJ2-3; D call uncertain. This CDR3 is built from 18 residues. The V end lost 4 bases, the J end lost 0 bases, and 20 bases lay between the germline ends. The germline gives CDR1 ENHRY, CDR2 SYGVKD. The CDR3 region is CAISGPVAVSPSTDTQYF. The CDR3 DNA reads TGTGCCATCAGTGGCCCCGTGGCCGTCAGCCCTAGCACAGATACGCAGTATTTT.

The chain links TRBV2 to TRBJ2-5; 10 positions match TRBD2. Germline values: CDR1 SNHLY, CDR2 FYNNEI. V trimming: 7 bases; J trimming: 4 bases; junction bases outside the gene matches: 9. The CDR3 length is 15 residues. The CDR3 reads CASMNPAGGGETQYF. The CDR3 DNA follows: TGTGCCAGCATGAACCCAGCGGGAGGGGGAGAGACCCAGTACTTC.

The chain is built from TRBV6-2 or TRBV6-3 and TRBJ1-2, with D possibly matching TRBD1 (5 bases). From germline, CDR1 is MNHEY and CDR2 SVGEGT. This CDR3 has 11 amino acids. V lost 6 bases and J 7 bases, leaving 9 bases between the germline ends. CDR3 sequence: CASSPGIGYTF. The CDR3 region has the DNA TGTGCCAGCAGCCCAGGGATTGGCTACACCTTC.

DNA for the CDR3: TGCGCCAGCAGCTTTCAGGGTGGCCAAGAGACCCAGTACTTC. This translates into CASSFQGGQETQYF. The gene calls are TRBV5-1 and TRBJ2-5; tentatively, D is TRBD1 (5 bases). Germline CDR1 and CDR2: SGHRS and YFSETQ. The CDR3 is made up of 14 amino acids. V lost 2 bases and J 1 base, leaving 9 bases between the germline ends.

The V and J genes are TRBV7-9 and TRBJ2-1, with D possibly TRBD2 on 5 matching bases. This CDR3 is built from 16 residues. Trimming took 0 bases from V and 9 from J, leaving 18 bases between them. Germline V gene sequence: CDR1 SEHNR, CDR2 FQNEAQ (reference sequence). CDR3 sequence reads: CASSLADYSSGTEQFF. CDR3 DNA: TGTGCCAGCAGCTTAGCAGACTACTCCTCTGGCACTGAGCAGTTCTTC.